This T cell receptor (beta chain) emerged from a study of shared clonotypes between healthy human individuals. General study points: Since donors were few, the genetic and exposure-history diversity represented was limited. Relative to their counterparts shared across all four donors, non-shared clonotypes exhibited diminished generation probabilities.

Recent vaccinations or acute infections were absent in the healthy HIV-negative adult donors. Researchers partitioned CD4+ cells into CD45RA+ naive and CD45RA-negative memory subsets. Trimming removed 4 bases from V and 3 bases from J, with 10 bases in between. The CDR3 covers 13 residues. Germline values: CDR1 SNHLY, CDR2 FYNNEI. To note about this clone: The antigen remains unidentified.

The protocol was immunoSEQ multiplex PCR, while the TCRdb copy is restricted to in-frame clones and leaves out a portion. The sample records 2 million to 2.5 million clones, under 97% being singletons. Sequenced sample: naive CD4+ T cells sorted from blood. Stated subset: CD45RA+ positively selected. The chain joins TRBV2 to TRBJ2-7; no reliable D call. This TCR derives from a man younger than 35 in good health. In DNA form, the CDR3 reads TGTGCCAGCAGTGCCGGCTTGGGCTACGAGCAGTACTTC. This codes for CASSAGLGYEQYF.